What follows is one T cell receptor (beta chain) and its context. Antigen specificity is unknown. TCRdb keeps only in-frame clones here, not all; method: immunoSEQ multiplex PCR. The repertoire holds around 400,000 clones, with more than 80% as singletons. This sample is part of a study of Ad26.COV2.S vaccination and SARS-CoV-2 variants. CDR3 size: 14 residues. Germline lookup yields CDR1 MNHEY and CDR2 SVGEGT. The trim removed 4 bases at V and 7 bases at J, leaving 5 bases unmatched. Study conclusions and caveats: Vaccine and placebo recipients had similar non-spike TCR breadth. Greater spike-specific TCR breadth was seen in vaccine recipients than in placebo recipients.

The treatment here: 15 to 20 received Ad26.COV2.S at low or high dose, single or two shots; roughly five received placebo; per-sample allocation not given. Samples were taken on day 63 after the first vaccine or placebo injection. The administered vaccine (an Ad26 vector) expressed Wuhan-strain SARS-CoV-2 spike. Sequencing used peripheral blood, obtained in a trial of Ad26.COV2.S vaccine versus placebo. The chain employs TRBV6-2 or TRBV6-3 and TRBJ2-5; 11 positions agree with TRBD1. This TCR derives from a person aged 18-60 years who received the Ad26.COV2.S COVID-19 vaccine or a placebo. This CDR3 reads CASSWTGGFGTQYF. In DNA, the CDR3 is TGTGCCAGCAGTTGGACAGGGGGCTTCGGGACCCAGTACTTC.